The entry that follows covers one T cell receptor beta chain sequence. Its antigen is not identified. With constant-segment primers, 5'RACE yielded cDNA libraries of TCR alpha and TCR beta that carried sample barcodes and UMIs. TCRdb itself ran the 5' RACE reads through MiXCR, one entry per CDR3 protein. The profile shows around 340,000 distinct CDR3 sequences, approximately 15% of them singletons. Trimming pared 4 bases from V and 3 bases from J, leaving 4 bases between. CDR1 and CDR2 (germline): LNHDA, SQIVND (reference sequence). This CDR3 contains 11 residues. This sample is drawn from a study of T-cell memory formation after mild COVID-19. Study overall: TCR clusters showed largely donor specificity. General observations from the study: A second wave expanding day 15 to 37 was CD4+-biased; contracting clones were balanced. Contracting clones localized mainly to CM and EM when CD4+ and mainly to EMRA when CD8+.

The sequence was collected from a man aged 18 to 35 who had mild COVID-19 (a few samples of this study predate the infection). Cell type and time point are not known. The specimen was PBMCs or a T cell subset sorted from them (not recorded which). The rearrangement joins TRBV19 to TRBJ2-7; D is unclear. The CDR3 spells CASSNHYEQYF. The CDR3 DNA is TGTGCCAGTAGTAATCACTACGAGCAGTACTTC.